These 29 T cell receptor beta chains were sequenced from one sample in a study of blood T cells in healthy people across ages (dated by TCRdb to 2015 to 2017). The library came from 5' RACE. TCRdb records Illumina HiSeq 2500 as the sequencer. A second PCR of 7 to 11 cycles was run with a J-beta primer mix and a sample-barcoded 5' primer. TCRdb reworked the public reads: Q25 trimming with fastp, MiXCR clone assembly, productive beta chains retained. Entries that share a CDR3 protein sequence are merged under the most common genes and DNA. The sample includes about 500,000 distinct CDR3 sequences, with around 24% observed a single time. Less than 9% of the sample comes from the top ten. These sequences were also reported in another study, on T cells of mothers and their children.

Sequenced: blood. The receptors stem from a boy younger than 18 in good health.

J is TRBJ2-1 and V is TRBV6-6; no clear D gene. Germline loops: CDR1 MNHNY, CDR2 SVGAGI (reference sequence). The germline V and J ends were trimmed by 7 bases and 4 bases, with 8 bases remaining between them. The CDR3 is made up of 12 amino acids. CDR3: CASNDRYNEQFF. Here the CDR3 DNA reads TGTGCCAGCAATGATAGGTACAATGAGCAGTTCTTC.

The table lists this clonotype with a few counts. V is TRBV5-1 and J is TRBJ2-5; no clear D gene. The germline CDR1 and CDR2 sequences are SGHRS and YFSETQ. This CDR3 has 12 residues. V gave up 5 bases and J gave up 5 bases, with 10 bases separating them. This CDR3 is CASSFAEETQYF. In nucleotides, the CDR3 is TGCGCCAGCAGTTTCGCGGAGGAGACCCAGTACTTC. Complete variable domain (other parts from reference TRBV5-1 and TRBJ2-5): KAGVTQTPRYLIKTRGQQVTLSCSPISGHRSVSWYQQTPGQGLQFLFEYFSETQRNKGNFPGRFSGRQFSNSRSEMNVSTLELGDSALYLCASSFAEETQYFGPGTRLLVL.

The chain couples TRBV10-3 to TRBJ2-5; 9 bases match TRBD1. Germline-derived CDR1 and CDR2 are ENHRY and SYGVKD. Trimming took 11 bases from V and 14 from J; bases not matched to a gene: 18. The CDR3 spans 13 residues. The chain's CDR3 is CAVTETGQGLGYF. The CDR3 DNA follows: TGTGCCGTCACCGAGACCGGACAGGGGTTAGGTTACTTC.

The chain combines TRBV2 with TRBJ1-1, with D possibly matching TRBD1 (5 bases). Germline V lookup: CDR1 SNHLY, CDR2 FYNNEI. The CDR3 loop spans 10 amino acids. V lost 8 bases and J lost 11, with 12 bases in between. CDR3 residues: CASRGLAAFF. For the CDR3, the DNA is TGTGCCAGCCGGGGACTGGCCGCTTTCTTT.

The chain combines TRBV11-1 with TRBJ2-1, with 10 bases fitting TRBD2. Trimming at V came to 2 bases and at J to 7 bases, leaving 5 bases not matched to a gene. The germline gives CDR1 SGHAT, CDR2 FQDESV (reference sequence). This CDR3 is built from 15 residues. CDR3 nucleotide sequence: TGTGCCAGCAGCTTAAGCGGGAGGGCCTCAAATGAGCAGTTCTTC. It is translated as CASSLSGRASNEQFF. Full variable domain (outside the CDR3, taken from reference TRBV11-1 and TRBJ2-1): EAEVAQSPRYKITEKSQAVAFWCDPISGHATLYWYRQILGQGPELLVQFQDESVVDDSQLPKDRFSAERLKGVDSTLKIQPAELGDSAMYLCASSLSGRASNEQFFGPGTRLTVL.

With respect to this clonotype: The junction departs from germline at one end; a sequencing error may be responsible. The chain employs TRBV27 and TRBJ2-7, with D uncertain. This CDR3 region has 14 residues. The germline CDR1 and CDR2 sequences are MNHEY and SMNVEV (reference sequence). This CDR3 is CASSLSRVPYEQYF. CDR3 DNA: TGTGCCAGCAGTCTATCCCGGGTTCCCTACGAGCAGTACTTC.

The gene calls are TRBV20-1 and TRBJ2-7; D gene ambiguous. With the DNA end fitting TRBJ2-1 better, the J assignment may be wrong. CDR3 length equals 11 residues. The germline CDR1 and CDR2 sequences are DFQATT and SNEGSKA (reference sequence). For the CDR3, the DNA is TGCAGTGCCGACGCCGGGAATGAGCAGTTCTTC. The encoded protein is CSADAGNEQFF.

J is TRBJ1-1 and V is TRBV27, with 7 positions matching TRBD1. The J segment lost 4 bases and the V segment lost 5 bases, leaving 16 bases of the junction unmatched. The CDR3 is 17 amino acids. CDR1 MNHEY and CDR2 SMNVEV come from the germline V gene (reference sequence). CDR3: CASSQGWTGSLGTEAFF. The CDR3 bases are TGTGCCAGCAGTCAGGGCTGGACAGGATCTCTCGGCACTGAAGCTTTCTTT.

This clonotype was seen only a few times. The genes are TRBV5-1 and TRBJ2-5, with 7 bases matching TRBD1. The V gene end was trimmed by 4 bases and the J gene end by 5 bases; junction bases not matched to a gene: 8. This CDR3 has 14 residues. Looked up from germline, CDR1 is SGHRS and CDR2 is YFSETQ. The CDR3 sequence is CASSQGQMGETQYF. CDR3 in DNA: TGCGCCAGCAGCCAGGGACAGATGGGGGAGACCCAGTACTTC.

This rearrangement joins TRBV9 to TRBJ2-1, with D possibly TRBD1 on 6 matching bases. The length of the CDR3 is 14 residues. CDR1 and CDR2 (germline): SGDLS, YYNGEE. V was shortened by 0 bases and J by 5 bases, with 9 bases between the two germline ends. Written as DNA, the CDR3 is TGTGCCAGCAGCGTAGATCCAGGGGACAATGAGCAGTTCTTC. Translated: CASSVDPGDNEQFF.

The sample holds a few counts of this clonotype. This rearrangement joins TRBV6-6 to TRBJ2-4, with TRBD2 identical over 12 bases. The CDR3 contains 14 residues. Germline CDR1 MNHNY, CDR2 SVGAGI (reference sequence). The junction had 8 bases not matched to a gene; V was cut back by 9 bases and J by 8 bases. CDR3 in amino acids: CASRRLAGEDIQYF. CDR3 in DNA: TGTGCCAGTCGAAGACTAGCGGGAGAGGACATTCAGTACTTC.

This clonotype was seen a handful of times. The J gene is TRBJ2-1, the V gene TRBV28; D perhaps matches TRBD2 (6 bases). Germline CDR1 and CDR2: MDHEN and SYDVKM. The CDR3 consists of 14 residues. With 2 bases removed from V and 1 base from J, the gap between germline ends came to 6 bases. For the CDR3, the DNA is TGTGCCAGCAGTTTACTAGCGTCCTACAATGAGCAGTTCTTC. Its protein product is CASSLLASYNEQFF.

This chain joins TRBV6-2 or TRBV6-3 and TRBJ2-7; possibly TRBD1 or TRBD2 for D (5 bases each). V was pared by 7 bases and J by 3 bases, with 16 bases between. Germline lookup yields CDR1 MNHEY and CDR2 SVGEGT. This CDR3 has 14 residues. This chain's CDR3 is CASKTGGSGYEQYF. The DNA for the CDR3 is TGTGCCAGCAAGACTGGGGGAAGCGGCTACGAGCAGTACTTC.

CDR3 region: CASSQDLPAGAGNTIYF. The CDR3 bases are TGCGCCAGCAGCCAAGATCTCCCCGCGGGAGCTGGAAACACCATATATTTT. The chain recombines TRBV4-1 with TRBJ1-3; D is unresolved. CDR3 length: 17 amino acids. Germline V gives CDR1 MGHRA, CDR2 YSYEKL. Trimming shortened V by 0 bases and J by 2 bases, and 14 bases separated the two germline ends.

This clonotype was observed a handful of times. V gene TRBV6-5 combines with J gene TRBJ2-3; TRBD2 agrees at 10 bases. This CDR3 has 15 amino acids. Per germline, CDR1 MNHEY and CDR2 SVGAGI. Trimming took 4 bases from V and 3 from J; bases not matched to a gene: 4. In DNA, the CDR3 is TGTGCCAGCAGTTCCCCTAGCGGGGGAACAGATACGCAGTATTTT. It is translated as CASSSPSGGTDTQYF.

This chain connects TRBV7-8 to TRBJ2-3, with D possibly matching TRBD2 (7 bases). Between the trimmed V and J ends, which lost 1 base and 1 base, there was a span of 15 bases. This CDR3 is built from 17 residues. Germline-derived CDR1 and CDR2 are SGHVS and FQNEAQ. In DNA form, the CDR3 reads TGTGCCAGCAGCTTAGATTGGGGGGGCGCGGGCACAGATACGCAGTATTTT. Protein: CASSLDWGGAGTDTQYF. The full variable domain, with the rest looked up from reference TRBV7-8 and TRBJ2-3, is GAGVSQSPRYKVAKRGQDVALRCDPISGHVSLFWYQQALGQGPEFLTYFQNEAQLDKSGLPSDRFFAERPEGSVSTLKIQRTQQEDSAVYLCASSLDWGGAGTDTQYFGPGTRLTVL.

This chain connects TRBV4-1 to TRBJ2-5; TRBD1 agrees at 9 bases. CDR3 length equals 16 residues. The germline V gene encodes CDR1 MGHRA and CDR2 YSYEKL. After removal of 4 bases from V and 4 bases from J, the junction contained 10 bases not matched to a gene. CDR3 loop: CASSRDRVIRGETQYF. CDR3 coding DNA: TGCGCCAGCAGCCGGGACAGGGTGATACGTGGAGAGACCCAGTACTTC.

This clonotype was seen a handful of times. Without the conserved terminal phenylalanine or tryptophan, this CDR3 likely stems from a read error. The CDR3 loop reads CASSPKTRTGIPYEQYL. CDR3 coding DNA: TGTGCCAGCAGCCCCAAGACCCGGACAGGGATTCCGTACGAGCAGTACCTC. V is TRBV5-5 and J is TRBJ2-7; 8 bases fit TRBD1. This CDR3 has 17 residues. V was clipped by 4 bases and J by 4 bases; unmatched bases: 16. CDR1 SGHKS and CDR2 YYEKEE come from the germline V gene (reference sequence).

The chain recombines TRBV19 with TRBJ2-5, with 8 bases matching TRBD2. The J call could be wrong; TRBJ2-1 is a better fit for the DNA end. Germline loops: CDR1 LNHDA, CDR2 SQIVND (reference sequence). CDR3 length: 13 amino acids. The CDR3 reads CASNLAGRNEQFF. CDR3 bases: TGTGCCAGTAACTTAGCGGGGAGGAATGAGCAGTTCTTC.

The V call is TRBV5-1, the J call TRBJ1-4; D is unclear. The CDR3 spans 12 residues. CDR1 is SGHRS, CDR2 YFSETQ, per germline. The V and J ends lost 2 bases and 5 bases respectively, with 4 bases between them. This CDR3 is CASSFRNEKLFF. The CDR3, as DNA: TGCGCCAGCAGCTTCCGGAATGAAAAACTGTTTTTT.

This clonotype was detected many times. J is TRBJ1-1 and V is TRBV6-2 or TRBV6-3, with a tentative D call TRBD1 (5 bases). Germline CDR1 reads MNHEY; CDR2 reads SVGEGT. V was clipped by 0 bases and J by 0 bases, with 11 bases between them. CDR3 length equals 16 residues. CDR3 sequence (DNA): TGTGCCAGCAGTTACTCAACAGGTCTTCTGAACACTGAAGCTTTCTTT. This codes for CASSYSTGLLNTEAFF.

This clonotype was counted many times. The chain has TRBV5-1 and TRBJ2-4, with 8 bases aligning to TRBD1. Germline loops: CDR1 SGHRS, CDR2 YFSETQ. With 4 bases clipped from V and 2 bases from J, the junction kept 2 bases outside the gene matches. The CDR3 is made up of 14 amino acids. CDR3 sequence (DNA): TGCGCCAGCAGCCGGGACAGGACCAAAAACATTCAGTACTTC. As protein: CASSRDRTKNIQYF.

The gene calls are TRBV7-2 and TRBJ2-4; D gene unclear. Germline V gene lookup returns CDR1 SGHTA and CDR2 FQGNSA. This CDR3 region has 13 residues. V dropped 5 bases and J dropped 6 bases, with 11 bases sitting between them. DNA of the CDR3: TGTGCCAGCAGCCCCGGAACGGGAAACATTCAGTACTTC. Its protein is CASSPGTGNIQYF.

This sequence joins TRBV29-1 and TRBJ2-7; D is possibly TRBD2 (7 bases). V was trimmed by 6 bases and J by 3 bases, leaving 12 bases between them. Per germline, CDR1 SQVTM and CDR2 ANQGSEA. CDR3 length equals 12 residues. The CDR3 DNA is TGCAGCGTCATGGGAGGGGGCTACGAGCAGTACTTC. Translation gives CSVMGGGYEQYF.

The chain employs TRBV6-2 or TRBV6-3 and TRBJ2-2; 7 positions agree with TRBD2. With 5 bases clipped from V and 5 bases from J, the junction kept 2 bases outside the gene matches. Per germline, CDR1 MNHEY and CDR2 SVGEGT. The CDR3 runs to 13 residues. The CDR3 reads CASSLRETGELFF. In nucleotides, the CDR3 is TGTGCCAGCAGTCTGCGGGAGACCGGGGAGCTGTTTTTT.

The chain employs TRBV28 and TRBJ1-3; TRBD1 aligns across 8 bases. Germline V gene sequence: CDR1 MDHEN, CDR2 SYDVKM. J lost 2 bases, V lost 3 bases, and 9 bases had no gene match. The CDR3 length is 17 residues. Here the CDR3 reads CASSLLPGQGAGNTIYF. CDR3 DNA: TGTGCCAGCAGTTTGCTGCCCGGACAGGGCGCTGGAAACACCATATATTTT.

This clonotype appeared a few times. The chain is built from TRBV28 and TRBJ2-7; no clear D gene. Trimming removed 6 bases at V and 5 bases at J, with 32 bases between. The germline gives CDR1 MDHEN, CDR2 SYDVKM. The CDR3 covers 19 residues. In DNA form, the CDR3 reads TGTGCCAGCAGGTCCTCTATACACTGGGCGGAGCTGGATCACCACGAGCAGTACTTC. Amino acids: CASRSSIHWAELDHHEQYF.

V is TRBV9 and J is TRBJ1-1; 11 bases match TRBD1. J gave up 4 bases and V 2 bases, and 13 bases lay outside the gene matches. This CDR3 region has 18 residues. Per the germline V gene, CDR1 is SGDLS and CDR2 is YYNGEE. CDR3 loop: CASSVDGQGATMFTEAFF. In nucleotides, the CDR3 is TGTGCCAGCAGCGTGGATGGACAGGGGGCAACCATGTTCACTGAAGCTTTCTTT.

J is TRBJ2-5 and V is TRBV7-2; 11 bases fit TRBD2. V was pared by 5 bases and J by 1 base, with 3 bases of the junction left unmatched. Germline CDR1 SGHTA, CDR2 FQGNSA. This CDR3 is built from 15 residues. The CDR3 nucleotides are TGTGCCAGCAGCACTAGCGGGAGCCCCCAAGAGACCCAGTACTTC. Its protein is CASSTSGSPQETQYF.